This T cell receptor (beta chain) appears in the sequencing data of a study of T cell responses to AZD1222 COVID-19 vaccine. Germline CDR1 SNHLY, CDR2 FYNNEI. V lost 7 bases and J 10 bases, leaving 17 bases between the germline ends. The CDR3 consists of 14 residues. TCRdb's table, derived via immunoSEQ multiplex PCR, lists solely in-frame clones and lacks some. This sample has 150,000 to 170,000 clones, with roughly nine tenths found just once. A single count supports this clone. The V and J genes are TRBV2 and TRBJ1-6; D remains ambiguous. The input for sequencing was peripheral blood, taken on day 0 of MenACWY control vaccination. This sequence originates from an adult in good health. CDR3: CASNLDRGRSPLHF. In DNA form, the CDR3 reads TGTGCCAGCAACTTGGACCGAGGGAGGTCACCCCTCCACTTT.